The clone carrying this T cell receptor beta chain was seen a handful of times. No antigen is known for it. The junction departs from germline at one end; a sequencing error may be responsible. This sample was taken from a study of T-cell reconstitution after alpha-beta-depleted transplantation in children. Overall study results and limits: Hyperexpanded clones declined; after one year, newly produced T cells mostly supplied diversity. Several hundred expanded graft clones reportedly gave rise to the alpha-beta T cells present about two months after transplant. Surviving thymic progenitors and recipient T cells were the source of high TCRbeta diversity at day 60 in some patients.

Unique molecular identifiers tagged the TCRbeta library. A single record per CDR3 protein comes from TCRdb applying MiXCR to the PCR reads. There are around 490,000 distinct CDR3 sequences in the sample; 9.5% to 12% occur only once, and approximately 14% lies in the top ten. The sequence was collected from a female patient younger than 10 who had a stem cell transplant for aplastic anemia, so the T cells may come from the graft donor. The sample here was PBMCs, mostly from graft donor cells, taken 180 days after TCRalphabeta/CD19-depleted stem cell transplant.

Here the CDR3 DNA reads TGTGCCAGCATCTTACAGGGGAACGGTTACAATGAGCAGTTCTTC. It specifies CASILQGNGYNEQFF. The genes are TRBV7-8 and TRBJ2-1; 7 bases agree with TRBD1. The germline CDR1 and CDR2 sequences are SGHVS and FQNEAQ. This CDR3 region has 15 residues.